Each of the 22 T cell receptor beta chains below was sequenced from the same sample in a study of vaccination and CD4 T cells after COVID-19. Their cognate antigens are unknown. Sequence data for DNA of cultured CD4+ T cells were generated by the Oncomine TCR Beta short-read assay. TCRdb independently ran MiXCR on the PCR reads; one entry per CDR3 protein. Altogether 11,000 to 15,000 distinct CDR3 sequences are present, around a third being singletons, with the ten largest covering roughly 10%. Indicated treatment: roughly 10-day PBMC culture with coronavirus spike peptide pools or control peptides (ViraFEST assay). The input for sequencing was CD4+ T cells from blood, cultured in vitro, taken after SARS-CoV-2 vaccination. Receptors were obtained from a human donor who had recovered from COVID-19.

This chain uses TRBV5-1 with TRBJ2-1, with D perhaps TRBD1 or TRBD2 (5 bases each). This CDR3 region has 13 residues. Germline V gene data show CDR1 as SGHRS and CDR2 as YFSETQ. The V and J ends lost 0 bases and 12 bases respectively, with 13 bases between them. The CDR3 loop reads CASSLAEGLPQFF. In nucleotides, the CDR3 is TGCGCCAGCAGCTTGGCCGAGGGGCTCCCGCAGTTCTTC.

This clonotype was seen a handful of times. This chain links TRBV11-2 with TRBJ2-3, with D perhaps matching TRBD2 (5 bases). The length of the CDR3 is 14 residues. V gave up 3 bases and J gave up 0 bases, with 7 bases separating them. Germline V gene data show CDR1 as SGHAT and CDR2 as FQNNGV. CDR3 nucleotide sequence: TGTGCCAGCAGCTTGAAGCGGAGCACAGATACGCAGTATTTT. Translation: CASSLKRSTDTQYF.

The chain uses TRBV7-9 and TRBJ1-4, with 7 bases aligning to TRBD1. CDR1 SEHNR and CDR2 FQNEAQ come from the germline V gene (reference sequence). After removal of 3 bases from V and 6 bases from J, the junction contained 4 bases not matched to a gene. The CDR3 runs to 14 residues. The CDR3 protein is CASSFTGVHEKLFF. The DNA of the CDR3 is TGTGCCAGCAGCTTTACAGGGGTCCATGAAAAACTGTTTTTT.

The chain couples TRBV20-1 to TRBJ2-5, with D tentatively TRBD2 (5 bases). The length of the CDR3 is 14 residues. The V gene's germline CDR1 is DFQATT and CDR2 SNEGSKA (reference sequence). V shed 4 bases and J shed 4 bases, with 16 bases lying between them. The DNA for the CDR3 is TGCAGTGCTATAGGACTGGCGGCGTCAGAGACCCAGTACTTC. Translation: CSAIGLAASETQYF.

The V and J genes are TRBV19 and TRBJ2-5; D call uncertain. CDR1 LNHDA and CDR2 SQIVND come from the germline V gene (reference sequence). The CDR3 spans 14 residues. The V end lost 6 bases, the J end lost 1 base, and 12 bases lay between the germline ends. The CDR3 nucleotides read TGTGCCAGTAGCCGCTGGCTAAGCCAAGAGACCCAGTACTTC. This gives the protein CASSRWLSQETQYF.

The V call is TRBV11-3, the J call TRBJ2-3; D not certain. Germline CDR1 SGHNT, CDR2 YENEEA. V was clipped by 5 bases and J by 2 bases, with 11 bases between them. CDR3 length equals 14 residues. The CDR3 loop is CASSPRRTTDTQYF. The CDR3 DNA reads TGTGCCAGCAGCCCCCGGCGGACCACAGATACGCAGTATTTT.

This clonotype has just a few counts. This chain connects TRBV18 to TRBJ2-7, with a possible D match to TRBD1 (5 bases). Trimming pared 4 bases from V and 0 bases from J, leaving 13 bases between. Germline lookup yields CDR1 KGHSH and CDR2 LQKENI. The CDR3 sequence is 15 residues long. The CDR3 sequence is CASSLWTPDSYEQYF. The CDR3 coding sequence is TGTGCCAGCTCACTCTGGACACCTGACTCCTACGAGCAGTACTTC.

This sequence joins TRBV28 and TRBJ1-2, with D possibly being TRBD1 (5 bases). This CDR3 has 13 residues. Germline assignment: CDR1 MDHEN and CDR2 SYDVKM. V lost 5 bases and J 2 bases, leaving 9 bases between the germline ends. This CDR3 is CASSRGSNYGYTF. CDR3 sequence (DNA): TGTGCCAGCAGTCGGGGCTCAAACTATGGCTACACCTTC.

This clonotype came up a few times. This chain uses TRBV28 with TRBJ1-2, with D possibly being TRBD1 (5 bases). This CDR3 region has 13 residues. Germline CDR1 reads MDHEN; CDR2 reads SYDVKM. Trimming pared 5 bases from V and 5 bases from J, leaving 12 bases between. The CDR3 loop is CASSPRGLYGYTF. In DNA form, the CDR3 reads TGTGCCAGCAGTCCCCGGGGCCTTTATGGCTACACCTTC.

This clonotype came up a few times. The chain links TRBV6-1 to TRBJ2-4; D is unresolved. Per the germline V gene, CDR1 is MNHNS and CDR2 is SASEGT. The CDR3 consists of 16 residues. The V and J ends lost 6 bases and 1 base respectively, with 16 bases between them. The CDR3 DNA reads TGTGCCAGCAGGTCATTACTCACGGTGGCCAAAAACATTCAGTACTTC. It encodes CASRSLLTVAKNIQYF.

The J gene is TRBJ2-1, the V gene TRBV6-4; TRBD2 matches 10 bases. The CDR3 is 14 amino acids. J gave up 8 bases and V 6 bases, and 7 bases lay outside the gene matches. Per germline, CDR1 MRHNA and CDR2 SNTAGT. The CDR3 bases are TGTGCCAGCAGCGCTAGCGGGAGTAGCGATGAGCAGTTCTTC. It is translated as CASSASGSSDEQFF.

The CDR3 DNA reads TGTGCCAGCAGCTTTGCGGCGGGAGGAACCTACAATGAGCAGTTCTTC. Amino acid sequence: CASSFAAGGTYNEQFF. The chain employs TRBV7-2 and TRBJ2-1; TRBD2 aligns across 8 bases. The CDR3 sequence is 16 residues long. Germline values: CDR1 SGHTA, CDR2 FQGNSA. The junction had 6 bases not matched to a gene; V was cut back by 3 bases and J by 2 bases.

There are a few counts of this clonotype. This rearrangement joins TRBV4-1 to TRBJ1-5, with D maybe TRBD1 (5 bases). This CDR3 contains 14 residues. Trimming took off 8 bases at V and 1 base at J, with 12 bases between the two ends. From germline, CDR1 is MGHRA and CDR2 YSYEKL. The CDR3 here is CASAGIGSNQPQHF. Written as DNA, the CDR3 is TGCGCCAGCGCAGGGATCGGGAGCAATCAGCCCCAGCATTTT.

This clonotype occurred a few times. CDR3 sequence reads: CASTPIYAYEQYF. The CDR3 DNA is TGTGCCAGCACCCCAATTTACGCCTACGAGCAGTACTTC. This chain links TRBV6-1 with TRBJ2-7; D is uncertain. V lost 7 bases to trimming and J lost 2 bases, with 12 bases between them. The CDR3 length is 13 residues. The germline gives CDR1 MNHNS, CDR2 SASEGT.

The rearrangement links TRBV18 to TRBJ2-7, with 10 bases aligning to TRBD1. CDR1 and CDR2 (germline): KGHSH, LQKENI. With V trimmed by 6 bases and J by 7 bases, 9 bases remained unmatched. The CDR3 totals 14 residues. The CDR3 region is CASSPGTGVGEQYF. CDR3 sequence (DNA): TGTGCCAGCTCTCCCGGGACAGGGGTCGGGGAGCAGTACTTC.

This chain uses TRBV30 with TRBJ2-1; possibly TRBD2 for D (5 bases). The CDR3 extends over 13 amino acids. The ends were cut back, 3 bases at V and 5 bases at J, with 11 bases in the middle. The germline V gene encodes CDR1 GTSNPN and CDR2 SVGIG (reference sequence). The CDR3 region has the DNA TGTGCCTGGAGCTCGTCGGGGAACAATGAGCAGTTCTTC. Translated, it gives CAWSSSGNNEQFF.

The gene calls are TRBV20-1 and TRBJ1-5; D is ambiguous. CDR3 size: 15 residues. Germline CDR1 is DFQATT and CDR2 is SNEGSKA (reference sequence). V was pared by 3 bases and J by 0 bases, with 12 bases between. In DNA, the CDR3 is TGCAGTGCTAGTACGGGCGACTATAGCAATCAGCCCCAGCATTTT. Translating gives CSASTGDYSNQPQHF.

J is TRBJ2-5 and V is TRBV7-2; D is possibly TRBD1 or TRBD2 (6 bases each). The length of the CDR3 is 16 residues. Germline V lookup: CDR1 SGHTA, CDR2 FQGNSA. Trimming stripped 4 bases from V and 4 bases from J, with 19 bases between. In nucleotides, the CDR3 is TGTGCCAGCAGCTCTTCGGGGGCCTATTTTATAGAGACCCAGTACTTC. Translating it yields CASSSSGAYFIETQYF.

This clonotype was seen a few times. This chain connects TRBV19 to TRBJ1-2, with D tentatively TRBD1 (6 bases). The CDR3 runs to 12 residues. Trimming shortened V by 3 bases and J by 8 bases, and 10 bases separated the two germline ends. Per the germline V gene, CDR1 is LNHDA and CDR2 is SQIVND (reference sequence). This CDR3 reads CASSIGGRGYTF. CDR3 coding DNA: TGTGCCAGTAGTATCGGGGGCAGAGGCTACACCTTC.

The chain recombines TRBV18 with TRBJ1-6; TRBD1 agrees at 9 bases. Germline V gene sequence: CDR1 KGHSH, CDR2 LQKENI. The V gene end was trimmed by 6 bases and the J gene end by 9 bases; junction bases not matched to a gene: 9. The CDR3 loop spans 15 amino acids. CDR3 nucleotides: TGTGCCAGCTCTCCAAGACAGGGGGACGGTTCACCCCTCCACTTT. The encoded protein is CASSPRQGDGSPLHF.

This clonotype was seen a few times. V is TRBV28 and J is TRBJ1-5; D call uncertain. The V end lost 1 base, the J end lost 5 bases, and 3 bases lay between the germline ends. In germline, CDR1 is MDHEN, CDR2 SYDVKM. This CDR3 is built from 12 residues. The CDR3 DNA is TGTGCCAGCAGTTTATTATATCAGCCCCAGCATTTT. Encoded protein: CASSLLYQPQHF.

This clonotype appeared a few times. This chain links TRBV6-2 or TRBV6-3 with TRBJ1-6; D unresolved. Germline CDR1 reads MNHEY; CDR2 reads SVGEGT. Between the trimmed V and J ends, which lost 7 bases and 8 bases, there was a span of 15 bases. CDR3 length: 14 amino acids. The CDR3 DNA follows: TGTGCCAGCACCTTAAAGGCCCCTTATTCACCCCTCCACTTT. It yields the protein CASTLKAPYSPLHF.